This T cell receptor beta chain emerged from a study of Ad26.COV2.S vaccination and SARS-CoV-2 variants. Study details: Ad26.COV2.S was injected intramuscularly once or twice, 56 days apart.

As for treatment: roughly 19 received Ad26.COV2.S at low or high dose, single or two shots; 5 received placebo; per-sample allocation not given. On day 63 after the first injection, vaccine and placebo recipients gave samples. Concerning this clone itself: Its target is unknown.

This CDR3 comprises 14 residues. Germline CDR1 and CDR2: ENHRY and SYGVKD. V lost 3 bases and J lost 3, with 11 bases in between. Some clones are missing from TCRdb's copy, which holds only in-frame ones; the method was immunoSEQ multiplex PCR. The table lists some 320,000 clones, around four fifths of them singletons. Broader study findings: Analyses that measured TCR breadth and depth may have underestimated total T cell responses.

J is TRBJ2-5 and V is TRBV10-3; TRBD2 is a possible D gene (6 bases). This sequence was found in a person between 18 and 65 years old who received the Ad26.COV2.S COVID-19 vaccine or a placebo. The sequenced sample was peripheral blood, obtained in a trial of Ad26.COV2.S vaccine versus placebo. The CDR3 coding sequence is TGTGCCATCAGTGATGGCGGGGCTAAAGAGACCCAGTACTTC. Protein: CAISDGGAKETQYF.